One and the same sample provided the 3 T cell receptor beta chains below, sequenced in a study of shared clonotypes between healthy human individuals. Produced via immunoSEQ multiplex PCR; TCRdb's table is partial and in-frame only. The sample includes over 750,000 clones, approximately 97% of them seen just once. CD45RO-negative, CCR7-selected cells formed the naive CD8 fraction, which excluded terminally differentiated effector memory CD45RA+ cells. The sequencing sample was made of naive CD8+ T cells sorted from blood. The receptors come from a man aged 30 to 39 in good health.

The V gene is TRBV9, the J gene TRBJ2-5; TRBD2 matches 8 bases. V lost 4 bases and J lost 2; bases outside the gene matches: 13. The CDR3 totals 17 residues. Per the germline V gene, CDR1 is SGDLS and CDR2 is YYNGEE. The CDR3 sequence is CASSPRGGGGAQETQYF. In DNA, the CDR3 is TGTGCCAGCAGCCCTCGGGGGGGTGGTGGGGCTCAAGAGACCCAGTACTTC.

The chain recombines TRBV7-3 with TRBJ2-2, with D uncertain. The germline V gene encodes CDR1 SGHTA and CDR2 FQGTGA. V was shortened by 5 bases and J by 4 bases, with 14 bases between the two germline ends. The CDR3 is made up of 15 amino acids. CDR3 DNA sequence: TGTGCCAGCAGCCAACCGAGCTCGGGCACCGGGGAGCTGTTTTTT. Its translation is CASSQPSSGTGELFF.

This CDR3 reads CASSLWTANEKLFF. Written as DNA, the CDR3 is TGCGCCAGCAGCTTGTGGACAGCCAATGAAAAACTGTTTTTT. The chain joins TRBV5-1 to TRBJ1-4; D might be TRBD1 (6 bases). Germline CDR1 SGHRS, CDR2 YFSETQ. This CDR3 has 14 residues. The V end lost 1 base, the J end lost 5 bases, and 9 bases lay between the germline ends.